The TCR beta chain under discussion was sequenced for a study of blood T cell repertoires in COVID-19. On the study more broadly: Sites across the United States, Italy and Spain contributed samples from acute and convalescent COVID-19.

Clones were sequenced by immunoSEQ multiplex PCR, and TCRdb holds only the in-frame ones, with some missing. The table has 75,000 to 100,000 clones, roughly 83% seen once; the top ten hold around 10%. V lost 5 bases to trimming and J lost 1 base, with 15 bases between them. Germline assignment: CDR1 SGHTA and CDR2 FQGNSA. The CDR3 contains 16 residues. The TCR originated in a human donor in a cohort sampled during active COVID-19. V gene TRBV7-2 combines with J gene TRBJ1-3; tentative D call: TRBD1 (6 bases). Material: peripheral blood. CDR3 region: CASSASTGWSGNTIYF. CDR3 DNA: TGTGCCAGCAGCGCTAGTACAGGGTGGTCTGGAAACACCATATATTTT.